Below are 21 T cell receptor beta chains sequenced from a single sample in a study of T cells in localized non-small cell lung cancer. Here immunoSEQ multiplex PCR was the method, and the copy in TCRdb shows in-frame clones only, minus some. In the table there are around 35,000 clones, roughly 85% of which are singletons. Sequencing used peripheral blood, obtained before any cancer treatment. The receptors derive from a woman between 35 and 75 years old with stage I lung adenocarcinoma.

This rearrangement joins TRBV5-1 to TRBJ1-4; possibly TRBD1 for D (6 bases). The germline V gene has CDR1 SGHRS and CDR2 YFSETQ. Trimming removed 4 bases from V and 5 bases from J, with 12 bases in between. The CDR3 consists of 14 residues. Here the CDR3 reads CASSLGHQNEKLFF. Here the CDR3 DNA reads TGCGCCAGCAGCCTGGGACACCAGAATGAAAAACTGTTTTTT. Looking up the rest from reference TRBV5-1 and TRBJ1-4 gives the full variable domain: KAGVTQTPRYLIKTRGQQVTLSCSPISGHRSVSWYQQTPGQGLQFLFEYFSETQRNKGNFPGRFSGRQFSNSRSEMNVSTLELGDSALYLCASSLGHQNEKLFFGSGTQLSVL.

Remarks on this clone: Mismatch with germline at one junction end may stem from a read error. V and J are TRBV28 and TRBJ2-7, with TRBD1 matching 9 bases. This CDR3 spans 14 amino acids. Looked up from germline, CDR1 is MDHEN and CDR2 is SYDVKM. The CDR3: CASSTSTGGTMIHF. DNA for the CDR3: TGTGCCAGCAGTACATCGACAGGGGGAACGATGATACACTTC.

CDR3 DNA sequence: TGTGCCAGCAGCTCCGGACAATTCCACGAGCAGTACTTC. It yields the protein CASSSGQFHEQYF. The chain uses TRBV11-3 and TRBJ2-7, with D possibly matching TRBD1 (5 bases). Germline lookup yields CDR1 SGHNT and CDR2 YENEEA. The CDR3 has 13 residues. V lost 4 bases and J 5 bases, leaving 12 bases between the germline ends.

The sample holds a few counts of this clone. The chain has TRBV7-3 and TRBJ2-6, with a weak D call TRBD1 (6 bases). The CDR3 is 16 amino acids. V shed 5 bases and J shed 1 base, with 12 bases lying between them. Germline CDR1 and CDR2: SGHTA and FQGTGA. The CDR3 sequence: CASSPRTASGANVLTF. As DNA, the CDR3 is TGTGCCAGCAGCCCGCGGACAGCTTCTGGGGCCAACGTCCTGACTTTC. Based on the CDR3 plus reference TRBV7-3 and TRBJ2-6, the full variable domain is GAGVSQTPSNKVTEKGKYVELRCDPISGHTALYWYRQSLGQGPEFLIYFQGTGAADDSGLPNDRFFAVRPEGSVSTLKIQRTERGDSAVYLCASSPRTASGANVLTFGAGSRLTVL.

Notes on this clone: At one end the junction does not follow the germline gene, possibly because of a read error. This chain joins TRBV15 and TRBJ2-7, with D tentatively TRBD1 (6 bases). Per the germline V gene, CDR1 is LNHNV and CDR2 is YYDKDF (reference sequence). The CDR3 has 13 residues. CDR3 sequence reads: CATSRDLRGGAIF. CDR3 nucleotides: TGTGCCACCAGCAGAGATCTAAGAGGGGGTGCCATCTTC.

The J gene is TRBJ1-1, the V gene TRBV4-3; 8 nucleotides align to TRBD1. Losses at the gene ends were 0 bases for V and 11 bases for J; bases not matched to a gene: 14. Germline V lookup: CDR1 LGHNA, CDR2 YSLEER. CDR3 length: 16 residues. The CDR3 loop reads CASSQENFGTGTSAFF. The CDR3 DNA reads TGCGCCAGCAGCCAAGAAAATTTCGGGACAGGAACTTCGGCTTTCTTT.

This clone has only a few counts. This chain connects TRBV28 to TRBJ2-3, with 8 bases lining up with TRBD1. The V gene end was trimmed by 5 bases and the J gene end by 2 bases; junction bases not matched to a gene: 9. This CDR3 has 16 amino acids. Germline CDR1 and CDR2: MDHEN and SYDVKM. CDR3 bases: TGTGCCAGCAGTCCGGGGGACAGGCGATTCACAGATACGCAGTATTTT. Translated: CASSPGDRRFTDTQYF.

The chain couples TRBV5-1 to TRBJ2-3; tentatively, D is TRBD1 (6 bases). Germline assignment: CDR1 SGHRS and CDR2 YFSETQ. The V end lost 3 bases, the J end lost 3 bases, and 14 bases lay between the germline ends. The length of the CDR3 is 15 residues. The CDR3 DNA reads as TGCGCCAGCAGCTCGGATGGGGGCATTACAGATACGCAGTATTTT. Translated, it gives CASSSDGGITDTQYF.

This clone was seen a single time. The chain is built from TRBV7-3 and TRBJ2-1; possible D gene TRBD2, 5 bases. The V gene lost 2 bases and the J gene lost 7 bases, with 18 bases spanning the gap. The CDR3 consists of 16 residues. Germline assignment: CDR1 SGHTA and CDR2 FQGTGA. The CDR3, as DNA: TGTGCCAGCAGCTTAGAGTCAGGACTGGCGGATAATGAGCAGTTCTTC. Amino acids: CASSLESGLADNEQFF.

V gene TRBV5-4 combines with J gene TRBJ2-7; no firm D call. Trimming shortened V by 4 bases and J by 0 bases, and 5 bases separated the two germline ends. Germline V gene sequence: CDR1 SGHNT, CDR2 YYREEE (reference sequence). The CDR3 sequence is 12 residues long. The CDR3 nucleotides read TGTGCCAGCAGCGGCAGCTCCTACGAGCAGTACTTC. It specifies CASSGSSYEQYF.

The chain recombines TRBV4-2 with TRBJ2-5; 7 bases fit TRBD1. This CDR3 is 15 amino acids long. Germline CDR1 is LGHNA and CDR2 is YNFKEQ. V trimming: 0 bases; J trimming: 5 bases; junction bases outside the gene matches: 6. The CDR3 nucleotides read TGTGCCAGCAGCCAAGATATAGGGGGCGCGGAGACCCAGTACTTC. Encoded protein: CASSQDIGGAETQYF.

The genes are TRBV5-6 and TRBJ2-1, with 7 bases matching TRBD1. The germline V gene encodes CDR1 SGHDT and CDR2 YYEEEE. V trimming: 4 bases; J trimming: 4 bases; junction bases outside the gene matches: 5. This CDR3 has 14 amino acids. CDR3 loop: CASSPGQRYNEQFF. CDR3 DNA sequence: TGTGCCAGCAGCCCGGGACAGCGGTACAATGAGCAGTTCTTC.

Concerning this clone: Within the sample, other DNA sequences also encode this same CDR3. The J gene is TRBJ1-6, the V gene TRBV5-1, with D perhaps TRBD1 (5 bases). Germline CDR1 reads SGHRS; CDR2 reads YFSETQ. The V end lost 3 bases, the J end lost 7 bases, and 11 bases lay between the germline ends. The CDR3 is 14 residues long. The CDR3 protein is CASSYGTENSPLHF. The CDR3, as DNA: TGCGCCAGCAGCTACGGGACCGAGAATTCACCCCTCCACTTT.

The CDR3 DNA reads as TGTGCCAGCAGTGGACCGGGACAGGGGAATTCACCCCTCCACTTT. This codes for CASSGPGQGNSPLHF. The V call is TRBV6-1, the J call TRBJ1-6; 10 bases map to TRBD1. The V gene end was trimmed by 4 bases and the J gene end by 7 bases; junction bases not matched to a gene: 4. The germline V gene encodes CDR1 MNHNS and CDR2 SASEGT. This CDR3 region has 15 residues.

The genes are TRBV9 and TRBJ1-2; D is perhaps TRBD1 (6 bases). CDR1 and CDR2 from the germline V gene are SGDLS and YYNGEE. Trimming cost V 0 bases and J 5 bases, with 14 bases left between them. The CDR3 is 15 residues long. CDR3 sequence (DNA): TGTGCCAGCAGCGTAGGCCCCGGACAGAATTATGGCTACACCTTC. Amino acids: CASSVGPGQNYGYTF.

V and J are TRBV5-4 and TRBJ1-1; TRBD1 agrees at 7 bases. Trimming removed 9 bases from V and 1 base from J; junction bases left unmatched: 9. CDR3 size: 14 residues. Germline V gene sequence: CDR1 SGHNT, CDR2 YYREEE (reference sequence). Here the CDR3 reads CAITRGQRNTEAFF. The CDR3 nucleotides are TGTGCCATCACCAGGGGACAGCGGAACACTGAAGCTTTCTTT.

The gene calls are TRBV28 and TRBJ2-1, with D possibly matching TRBD2 (7 bases). With 6 bases removed from V and 1 base from J, the gap between germline ends came to 13 bases. Looked up from germline, CDR1 is MDHEN and CDR2 is SYDVKM. This CDR3 is built from 15 residues. The DNA for the CDR3 is TGTGCCAGCAGACGCGGGGGCCCTTCCTACAATGAGCAGTTCTTC. Translation gives CASRRGGPSYNEQFF.

The rearrangement joins TRBV5-1 to TRBJ2-1; 10 positions agree with TRBD2. Trimming cost V 0 bases and J 3 bases; bases outside gene matches: 3. Germline V gene sequence: CDR1 SGHRS, CDR2 YFSETQ. The CDR3 length is 16 residues. This CDR3 is CASSLELAGRYNEQFF. The CDR3 DNA is TGCGCCAGCAGCTTGGAACTAGCGGGGCGCTACAATGAGCAGTTCTTC.

The V call is TRBV6-6, the J call TRBJ1-1; D is possibly TRBD1 (6 bases). The germline CDR1 and CDR2 sequences are MNHNY and SVGAGI (reference sequence). This CDR3 has 12 amino acids. V gave up 2 bases and J gave up 10 bases, with 11 bases separating them. For the CDR3, the DNA is TGTGCCAGCAGTTACCAGGGGTTGGTAGCTTTCTTT. Protein product: CASSYQGLVAFF.

The chain has TRBV20-1 and TRBJ2-5; D is undetermined. The V end lost 6 bases, the J end lost 5 bases, and 10 bases lay between the germline ends. Germline V lookup: CDR1 DFQATT, CDR2 SNEGSKA (reference sequence). This CDR3 has 11 residues. CDR3 coding DNA: TGCAGTGCCAGGCTGGCGGAGACCCAGTACTTC. As protein: CSARLAETQYF.

CDR3 amino acids: CASSGSLPRAPANYGYTF. For the CDR3, the DNA is TGTGCCAGCAGTGGAAGCTTGCCTAGGGCACCTGCTAACTATGGCTACACCTTC. The V gene is TRBV6-1, the J gene TRBJ1-2, with no clear D. Germline V gene data show CDR1 as MNHNS and CDR2 as SASEGT. The CDR3 runs to 18 residues. V lost 4 bases and J 0 bases, leaving 21 bases between the germline ends.